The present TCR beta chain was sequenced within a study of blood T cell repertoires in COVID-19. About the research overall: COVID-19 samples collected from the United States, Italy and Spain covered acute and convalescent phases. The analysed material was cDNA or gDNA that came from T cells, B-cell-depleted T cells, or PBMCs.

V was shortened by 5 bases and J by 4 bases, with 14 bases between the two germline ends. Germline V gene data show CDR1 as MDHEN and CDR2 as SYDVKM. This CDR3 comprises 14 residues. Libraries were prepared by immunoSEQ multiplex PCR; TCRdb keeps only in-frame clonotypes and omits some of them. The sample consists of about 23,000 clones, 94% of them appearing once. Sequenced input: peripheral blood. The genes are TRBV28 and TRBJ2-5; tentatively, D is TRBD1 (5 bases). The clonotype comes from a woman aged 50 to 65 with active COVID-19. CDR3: CASSDSNLGETQYF. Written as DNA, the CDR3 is TGTGCCAGCAGTGACAGCAACCTAGGAGAGACCCAGTACTTC. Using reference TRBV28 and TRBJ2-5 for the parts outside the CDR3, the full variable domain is DVKVTQSSRYLVKRTGEKVFLECVQDMDHENMFWYRQDPGLGLRLIYFSYDVKMKEKGDIPEGYSVSREKKERFSLILESASTNQTSMYLCASSDSNLGETQYFGPGTRLLVL.